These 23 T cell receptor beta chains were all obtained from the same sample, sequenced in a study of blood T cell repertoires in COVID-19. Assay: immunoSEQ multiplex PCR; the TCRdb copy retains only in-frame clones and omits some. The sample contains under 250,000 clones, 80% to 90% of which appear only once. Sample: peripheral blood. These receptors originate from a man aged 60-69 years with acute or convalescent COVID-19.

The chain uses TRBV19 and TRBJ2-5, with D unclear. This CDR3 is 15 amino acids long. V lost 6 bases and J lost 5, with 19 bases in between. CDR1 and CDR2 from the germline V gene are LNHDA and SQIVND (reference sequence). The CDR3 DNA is TGTGCCAGTAGACAAACGCGGCTAGTCACGGAGACCCAGTACTTC. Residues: CASRQTRLVTETQYF.

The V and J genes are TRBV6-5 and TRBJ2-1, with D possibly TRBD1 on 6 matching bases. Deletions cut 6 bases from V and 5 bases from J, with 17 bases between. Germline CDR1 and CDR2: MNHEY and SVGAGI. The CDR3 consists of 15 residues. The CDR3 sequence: CASSPNPAGDNEQFF. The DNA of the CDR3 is TGTGCCAGCAGCCCAAATCCCGCAGGGGACAATGAGCAGTTCTTC.

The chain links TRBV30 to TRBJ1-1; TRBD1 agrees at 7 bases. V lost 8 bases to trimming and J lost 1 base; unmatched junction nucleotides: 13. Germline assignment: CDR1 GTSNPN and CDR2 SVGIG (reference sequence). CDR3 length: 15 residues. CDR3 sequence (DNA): TGTGCCGGGAACGCCGGGACAGCCTGGAACACTGAAGCTTTCTTT. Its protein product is CAGNAGTAWNTEAFF.

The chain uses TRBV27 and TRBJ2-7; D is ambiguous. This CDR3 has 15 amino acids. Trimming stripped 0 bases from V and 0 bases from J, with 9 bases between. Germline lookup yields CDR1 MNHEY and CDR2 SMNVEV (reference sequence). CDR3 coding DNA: TGTGCCAGCAGTTTATCGCCAGCGAGCTCCTACGAGCAGTACTTC. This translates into CASSLSPASSYEQYF.

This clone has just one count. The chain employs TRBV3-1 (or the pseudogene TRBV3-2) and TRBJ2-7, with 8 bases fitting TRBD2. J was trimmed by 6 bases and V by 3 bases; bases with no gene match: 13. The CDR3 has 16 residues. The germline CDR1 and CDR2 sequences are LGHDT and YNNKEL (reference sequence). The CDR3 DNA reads TGTGCCAGCAGCCAGACCCCCGGGACTAGTAGTACCGAGCAGTACTTC. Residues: CASSQTPGTSSTEQYF.

The CDR3 DNA is TGTGCCAGCAGTCCACACGAGGACAGGGGCAGCTATGGCTACACCTTC. Translation gives CASSPHEDRGSYGYTF. V is TRBV28 and J is TRBJ1-2; 9 bases are shared with TRBD1. The V gene end was trimmed by 5 bases and the J gene end by 4 bases; junction bases not matched to a gene: 11. Germline V gene data show CDR1 as MDHEN and CDR2 as SYDVKM. This CDR3 has 16 residues.

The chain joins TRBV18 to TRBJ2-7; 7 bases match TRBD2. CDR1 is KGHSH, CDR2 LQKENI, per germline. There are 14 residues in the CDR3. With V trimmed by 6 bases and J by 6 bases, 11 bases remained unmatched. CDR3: CASSRGSSGGEQYF. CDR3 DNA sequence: TGTGCCAGCTCCCGCGGATCTAGCGGAGGCGAGCAGTACTTC.

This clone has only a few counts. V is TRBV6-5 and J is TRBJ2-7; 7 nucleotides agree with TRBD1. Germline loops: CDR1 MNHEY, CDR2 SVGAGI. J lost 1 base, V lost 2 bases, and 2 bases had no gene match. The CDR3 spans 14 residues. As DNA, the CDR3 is TGTGCCAGCAGTTACCGCAGGGGGTCCTACGAGCAGTACTTC. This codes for CASSYRRGSYEQYF.

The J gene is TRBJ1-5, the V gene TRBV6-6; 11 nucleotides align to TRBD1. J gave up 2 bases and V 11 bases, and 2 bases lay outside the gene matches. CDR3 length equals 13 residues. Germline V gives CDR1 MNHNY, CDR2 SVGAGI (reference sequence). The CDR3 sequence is CAGQGARNQPQHF. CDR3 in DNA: TGTGCCGGACAGGGGGCTCGCAATCAGCCCCAGCATTTT.

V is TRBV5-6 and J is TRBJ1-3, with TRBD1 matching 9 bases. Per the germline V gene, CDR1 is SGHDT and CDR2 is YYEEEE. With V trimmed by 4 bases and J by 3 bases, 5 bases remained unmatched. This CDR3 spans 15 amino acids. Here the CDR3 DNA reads TGTGCCAGCAGCGGAACAGGGGGCAGTGGAAACACCATATATTTT. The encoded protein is CASSGTGGSGNTIYF.

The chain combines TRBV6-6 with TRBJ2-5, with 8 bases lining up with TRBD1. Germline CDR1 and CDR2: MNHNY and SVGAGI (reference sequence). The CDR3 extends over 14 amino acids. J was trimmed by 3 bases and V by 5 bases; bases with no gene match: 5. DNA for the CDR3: TGTGCCAGCAGTAATAACAGGGGGAAAGAGACCCAGTACTTC. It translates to CASSNNRGKETQYF.

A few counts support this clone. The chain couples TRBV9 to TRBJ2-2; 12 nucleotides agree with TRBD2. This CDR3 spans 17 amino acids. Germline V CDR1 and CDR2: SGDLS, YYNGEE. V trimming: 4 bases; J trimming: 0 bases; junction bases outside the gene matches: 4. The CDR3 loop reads CASSSSGRATNTGELFF. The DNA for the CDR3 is TGTGCCAGCAGCTCTAGCGGGAGGGCCACGAACACCGGGGAGCTGTTTTTT. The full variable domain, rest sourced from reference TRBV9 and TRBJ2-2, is DSGVTQTPKHLITATGQRVTLRCSPRSGDLSVYWYQQSLDQGLQFLIQYYNGEERAKGNILERFSAQQFPDLHSELNLSSLELGDSALYFCASSSSGRATNTGELFFGEGSRLTVL.

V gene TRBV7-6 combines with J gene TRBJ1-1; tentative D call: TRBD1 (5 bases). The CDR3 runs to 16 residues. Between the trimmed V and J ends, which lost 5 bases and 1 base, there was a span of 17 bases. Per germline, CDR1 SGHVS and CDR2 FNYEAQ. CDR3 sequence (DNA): TGTGCCAGCAGCCCACAAATAGGGGCAGGGAACACTGAAGCTTTCTTT. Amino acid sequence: CASSPQIGAGNTEAFF.

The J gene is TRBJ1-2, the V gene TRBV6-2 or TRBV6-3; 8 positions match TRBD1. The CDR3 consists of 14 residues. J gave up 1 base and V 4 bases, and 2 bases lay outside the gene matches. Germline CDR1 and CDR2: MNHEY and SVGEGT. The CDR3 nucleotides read TGTGCCAGCAGTTCCAGGGGGCTTAACTATGGCTACACCTTC. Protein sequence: CASSSRGLNYGYTF.

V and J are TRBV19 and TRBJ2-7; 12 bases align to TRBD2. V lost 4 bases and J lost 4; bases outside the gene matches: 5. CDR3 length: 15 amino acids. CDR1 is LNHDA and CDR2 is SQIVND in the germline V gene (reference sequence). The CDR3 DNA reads TGTGCCAGTAGTACCGGACTAGCGGGAACATACGAGCAGTACTTC. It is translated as CASSTGLAGTYEQYF.

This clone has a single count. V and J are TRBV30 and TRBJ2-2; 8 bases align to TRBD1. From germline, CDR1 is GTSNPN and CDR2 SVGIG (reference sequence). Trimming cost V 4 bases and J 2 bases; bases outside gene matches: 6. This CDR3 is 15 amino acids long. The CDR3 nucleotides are TGTGCCTGGACGGTCACAGGGGGAAACACCGGGGAGCTGTTTTTT. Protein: CAWTVTGGNTGELFF.

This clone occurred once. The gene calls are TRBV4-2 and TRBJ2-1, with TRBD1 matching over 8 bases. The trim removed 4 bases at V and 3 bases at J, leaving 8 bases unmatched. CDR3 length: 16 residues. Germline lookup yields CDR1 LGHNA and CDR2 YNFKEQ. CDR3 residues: CASSPEAGGGYNEQFF. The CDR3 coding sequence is TGTGCCAGCAGCCCCGAGGCAGGGGGCGGCTACAATGAGCAGTTCTTC.

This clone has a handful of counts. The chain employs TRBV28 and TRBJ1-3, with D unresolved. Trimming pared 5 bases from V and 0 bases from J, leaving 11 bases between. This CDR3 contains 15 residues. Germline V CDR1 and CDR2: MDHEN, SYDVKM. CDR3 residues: CASSTGELSGNTIYF. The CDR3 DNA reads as TGTGCCAGCAGTACGGGAGAACTCTCTGGAAACACCATATATTTT. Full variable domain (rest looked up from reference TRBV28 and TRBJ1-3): DVKVTQSSRYLVKRTGEKVFLECVQDMDHENMFWYRQDPGLGLRLIYFSYDVKMKEKGDIPEGYSVSREKKERFSLILESASTNQTSMYLCASSTGELSGNTIYFGEGSWLTVV.

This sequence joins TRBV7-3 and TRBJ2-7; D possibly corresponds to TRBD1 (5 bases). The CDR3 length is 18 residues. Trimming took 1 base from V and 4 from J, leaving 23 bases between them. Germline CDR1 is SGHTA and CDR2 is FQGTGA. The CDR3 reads CASSLRGRQGLAGYEQYF. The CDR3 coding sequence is TGTGCCAGCAGCTTAAGGGGAAGGCAGGGTCTGGCTGGATACGAGCAGTACTTC.

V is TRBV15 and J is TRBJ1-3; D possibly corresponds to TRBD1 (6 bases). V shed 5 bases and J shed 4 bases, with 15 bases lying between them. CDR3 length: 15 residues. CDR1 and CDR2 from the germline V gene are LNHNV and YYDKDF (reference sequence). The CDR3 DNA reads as TGTGCCACCAGCTTTGACAGGCTGTCCGGAAACACCATATATTTT. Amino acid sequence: CATSFDRLSGNTIYF.

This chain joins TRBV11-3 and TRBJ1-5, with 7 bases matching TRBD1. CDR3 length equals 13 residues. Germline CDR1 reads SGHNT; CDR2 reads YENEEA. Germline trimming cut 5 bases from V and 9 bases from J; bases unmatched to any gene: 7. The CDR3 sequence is CASSRTGAGPQHF. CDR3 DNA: TGTGCCAGCAGCCGTACAGGGGCTGGGCCCCAGCATTTT.

As DNA, the CDR3 is TGTGCCAGCAGTCGTACAGGGGTTGATTCACCCCTCCACTTT. Protein product: CASSRTGVDSPLHF. V usage is TRBV3-1 (or the pseudogene TRBV3-2) and J usage is TRBJ1-6; 7 positions agree with TRBD1. V gave up 6 bases and J gave up 8 bases; unmatched junction bases: 7. CDR3 length: 14 amino acids. Germline CDR1 is LGHDT and CDR2 is YNNKEL (reference sequence).

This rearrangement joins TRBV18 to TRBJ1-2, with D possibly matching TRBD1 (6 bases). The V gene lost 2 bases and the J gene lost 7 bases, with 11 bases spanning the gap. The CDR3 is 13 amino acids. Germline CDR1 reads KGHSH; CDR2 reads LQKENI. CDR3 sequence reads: CASSPGGVGGYTF. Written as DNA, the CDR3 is TGTGCCAGCTCACCAGGGGGCGTTGGTGGCTACACCTTC.